The next 32 T cell receptor beta chains were all read from a single sample in a study of cytomegalovirus exposure and HLA in healthy donors listed by TCRdb under 2017. Library preparation was by the immunoSEQ multiplex PCR assay. A mixture of 60 forward primers for TCR Vbeta segments and 13 reverse primers for TCR Jbeta segments was used in the multiplex PCR. TCRdb provides this immuneACCESS table in a form limited to in-frame rearrangements. Some clones are lacking; in checked studies, under half of them reflect an unresolved V gene, and why the rest are absent is not known. The sample contains over 140,000 clones, around 82% of them found a single time. The ten largest clones capture approximately 2.5% of the sample. The sequencing sample was made of PBMCs. The receptors shown here come from a man aged 45 to 65 in good health and CMV-seronegative.

The V call is TRBV5-1, the J call TRBJ1-1; 7 bases map to TRBD1. Germline trimming cut 3 bases from V and 2 bases from J; bases unmatched to any gene: 7. The CDR3 is 15 amino acids. Germline V gene sequence: CDR1 SGHRS, CDR2 YFSETQ. The CDR3 region is CASSWTGTVNTEAFF. Written as DNA, the CDR3 is TGCGCCAGCAGCTGGACCGGGACAGTTAACACTGAAGCTTTCTTT.

This chain links TRBV28 with TRBJ1-1; D gene uncertain. Germline V gene data show CDR1 as MDHEN and CDR2 as SYDVKM. The ends were cut back, 6 bases at V and 7 bases at J, with 18 bases in the middle. This CDR3 spans 14 amino acids. CDR3 bases: TGTGCCAGCAGCCCTCCCCCGTCGGGTAGTGAAGCTTTCTTT. Protein sequence: CASSPPPSGSEAFF. Complete variable domain (other parts from reference TRBV28 and TRBJ1-1): DVKVTQSSRYLVKRTGEKVFLECVQDMDHENMFWYRQDPGLGLRLIYFSYDVKMKEKGDIPEGYSVSREKKERFSLILESASTNQTSMYLCASSPPPSGSEAFFGQGTRLTVV.

This chain uses TRBV4-1 with TRBJ2-3; TRBD2 matches 8 bases. The germline V gene encodes CDR1 MGHRA and CDR2 YSYEKL. The CDR3 spans 17 residues. Trimming removed 7 bases from V and 2 bases from J; junction bases left unmatched: 14. CDR3: CASMKRERLGTTDTQYF. The DNA of the CDR3 is TGCGCCAGCATGAAGCGGGAGAGACTTGGGACCACAGATACGCAGTATTTT.

The chain recombines TRBV15 with TRBJ1-1, with a weak D call TRBD1 (6 bases). The germline V gene encodes CDR1 LNHNV and CDR2 YYDKDF (reference sequence). The CDR3 loop spans 17 amino acids. Trimming took 2 bases from V and 4 from J, leaving 20 bases between them. CDR3 amino acids: CATSRIQGFSRLTEAFF. In DNA, the CDR3 is TGTGCCACCAGCAGAATCCAGGGGTTTTCAAGACTCACTGAAGCTTTCTTT.

This clone was seen only a few times. The chain combines TRBV6-6 with TRBJ2-1; tentatively, D is TRBD2 (5 bases). The CDR3 covers 13 residues. V lost 0 bases to trimming and J lost 10 bases, with 10 bases between them. Looked up from germline, CDR1 is MNHNY and CDR2 is SVGAGI (reference sequence). CDR3 DNA: TGTGCCAGCAGTTACTCGAGGGCGTGGGAGCAGTTCTTC. Translated: CASSYSRAWEQFF.

The V and J genes are TRBV7-2 and TRBJ2-1; 7 bases are a match to TRBD2. From germline, CDR1 is SGHTA and CDR2 FQGNSA. The V gene end was trimmed by 2 bases and the J gene end by 9 bases; junction bases not matched to a gene: 4. The CDR3 is made up of 13 amino acids. Written as DNA, the CDR3 is TGTGCCAGCAGCTTATTGGCTAGCGGTGAGCAGTTCTTC. This encodes CASSLLASGEQFF.

The chain joins TRBV28 to TRBJ1-2, with D possibly being TRBD1 (5 bases). CDR1 is MDHEN and CDR2 is SYDVKM in the germline V gene. The CDR3 loop spans 16 amino acids. Trimming removed 4 bases at V and 7 bases at J, with 22 bases between. CDR3 protein: CASSYPEVGGTGGYTF. CDR3 bases: TGTGCCAGCAGTTACCCCGAAGTGGGAGGGACGGGTGGCTACACCTTC.

The chain joins TRBV27 to TRBJ1-6, with TRBD1 matching over 7 bases. The ends lost 4 bases at V and 7 bases at J; junction bases unmatched: 7. The germline V gene encodes CDR1 MNHEY and CDR2 SMNVEV (reference sequence). The CDR3 is 15 residues long. Here the CDR3 reads CASSSIPGQNSPLHF. The CDR3 nucleotides read TGTGCCAGCAGTTCAATCCCGGGACAGAATTCACCCCTCCACTTT.

The rearrangement links TRBV21-1 to TRBJ2-7; TRBD2, the table's D call, was not compared with the DNA. TRBV21-1 is recorded as a pseudogene. CDR3 length equals 21 residues. CDR3: CASSKALFSSICGSNFCEQYF. As DNA, the CDR3 is TGTGCCAGCAGCAAAGCGCTTTTTAGCAGCATATGCGGGAGTAACTTCTGCGAGCAGTACTTC.

This chain links TRBV11-3 with TRBJ1-4; no reliable D call. Germline V gene lookup returns CDR1 SGHNT and CDR2 YENEEA. The CDR3 covers 15 residues. V gave up 3 bases and J gave up 0 bases, with 8 bases separating them. This CDR3 is CASSLAGTTNEKLFF. CDR3 in DNA: TGTGCCAGCAGCTTGGCAGGCACAACTAATGAAAAACTGTTTTTT. The whole variable domain, remainder taken from reference TRBV11-3 and TRBJ1-4, is EAGVVQSPRYKIIEKKQPVAFWCNPISGHNTLYWYLQNLGQGPELLIRYENEEAVDDSQLPKDRFSAERLKGVDSTLKIQPAELGDSAVYLCASSLAGTTNEKLFFGSGTQLSVL.

This rearrangement joins TRBV15 to TRBJ1-1; D gene uncertain. Between the trimmed V and J ends, which lost 9 bases and 6 bases, there was a span of 23 bases. Germline values: CDR1 LNHNV, CDR2 YYDKDF (reference sequence). The CDR3 contains 15 residues. The CDR3 sequence: CATDLPRQEVAEAFF. The CDR3 DNA reads TGTGCCACTGATCTACCCCGCCAGGAGGTCGCTGAAGCTTTCTTT.

The rearrangement uses TRBV18 and TRBJ2-1; 7 nucleotides match TRBD2. This CDR3 is built from 16 residues. CDR1 is KGHSH, CDR2 LQKENI, per germline. The V segment lost 3 bases and the J segment 4 bases; nucleotides outside the gene matches: 9. CDR3 residues: CASSPSSGGDYNEQFF. CDR3 DNA: TGTGCCAGCTCACCCTCTAGCGGAGGGGATTACAATGAGCAGTTCTTC. The full variable domain, with the rest looked up from reference TRBV18 and TRBJ2-1, is NAGVMQNPRHLVRRRGQEARLRCSPMKGHSHVYWYRQLPEEGLKFMVYLQKENIIDESGMPKERFSAEFPKEGPSILRIQQVVRGDSAAYFCASSPSSGGDYNEQFFGPGTRLTVL.

The chain couples TRBV19 to TRBJ1-4; a weak D match, TRBD1 (6 bases). Trimming shortened V by 7 bases and J by 8 bases, and 20 bases separated the two germline ends. Germline CDR1 LNHDA, CDR2 SQIVND (reference sequence). The CDR3 has 15 residues. CDR3: CASTLDGTNSEKLFF. CDR3 in DNA: TGTGCCAGTACCCTAGACGGGACAAACTCCGAAAAACTGTTTTTT.

The V and J genes are TRBV7-9 and TRBJ1-2; 8 bases match TRBD1. CDR3 length: 14 amino acids. CDR1 and CDR2 from the germline V gene are SEHNR and FQNEAQ (reference sequence). Trimming at V came to 5 bases and at J to 7 bases, leaving 9 bases not matched to a gene. The CDR3, as DNA: TGTGCCAGCAGCCCAGGACAGGGATCGTCTGGCTACACCTTC. Translation: CASSPGQGSSGYTF. Full variable domain (outside the CDR3, taken from reference TRBV7-9 and TRBJ1-2): DTGVSQNPRHKITKRGQNVTFRCDPISEHNRLYWYRQTLGQGPEFLTYFQNEAQLEKSRLLSDRFSAERPKGSFSTLEIQRTEQGDSAMYLCASSPGQGSSGYTFGSGTRLTVV.

The rearrangement uses TRBV6-1 and TRBJ2-7; D is perhaps TRBD2 (5 bases). Trimming left V 7 bases short and J 2 bases short, with 12 bases between. The CDR3 has 13 residues. Germline-derived CDR1 and CDR2 are MNHNS and SASEGT. This chain's CDR3 is CASNDFGAYEQYF. The CDR3 DNA reads as TGTGCCAGCAATGATTTCGGGGCCTACGAGCAGTACTTC.

This CDR3 is CASSLAGGQETQYF. CDR3 bases: TGTGCCAGCAGCTTAGCCGGGGGCCAAGAGACCCAGTACTTC. The chain has TRBV7-3 and TRBJ2-5; a weak D match, TRBD2 (6 bases). Germline CDR1 SGHTA, CDR2 FQGTGA. Between the trimmed V and J ends, which lost 2 bases and 1 base, there was a span of 8 bases. The CDR3 covers 14 residues.

The genes are TRBV5-4 and TRBJ1-2, with 10 bases lining up with TRBD1. The CDR3 consists of 16 residues. V trimming: 3 bases; J trimming: 1 base; junction bases outside the gene matches: 6. The germline V gene encodes CDR1 SGHNT and CDR2 YYREEE (reference sequence). In DNA, the CDR3 is TGTGCCAGCAGCTCCCGCGGGACAGGGGATAACTATGGCTACACCTTC. It encodes CASSSRGTGDNYGYTF.

V is TRBV12-5 and J is TRBJ1-3, with 11 bases lining up with TRBD1. The V and J ends lost 6 bases and 8 bases, in that order; junction bases with no gene match: 9. This CDR3 is built from 15 residues. CDR1 is LGHNT and CDR2 is FRNRAP in the germline V gene. CDR3 loop: CASGYPGQGAYTIYF. In DNA, the CDR3 is TGTGCTAGTGGCTACCCTGGACAGGGGGCTTACACCATATATTTT.

V and J are TRBV5-4 and TRBJ2-3; 11 bases are shared with TRBD2. Germline V gives CDR1 SGHNT, CDR2 YYREEE (reference sequence). The V segment lost 0 bases and the J segment 2 bases; nucleotides outside the gene matches: 8. The CDR3 is 18 amino acids. CDR3 in amino acids: CASSLGGRLAGITDTQYF. The CDR3 DNA sequence: TGTGCCAGCAGCTTGGGTGGGAGACTAGCGGGGATCACAGATACGCAGTATTTT. Combining the CDR3 with reference TRBV5-4 and TRBJ2-3 gives the whole variable domain ETGVTQSPTHLIKTRGQQVTLRCSSQSGHNTVSWYQQALGQGPQFIFQYYREEENGRGNFPPRFSGLQFPNYSSELNVNALELDDSALYLCASSLGGRLAGITDTQYFGPGTRLTVL.

The CDR3 DNA reads as TGCGCCAGCAGCTTTATGCCGGGACAGGGCGATCAGCCCCAGCATTTT. Encoded protein: CASSFMPGQGDQPQHF. The chain has TRBV5-1 and TRBJ1-5, with 9 bases identical to TRBD1. The CDR3 sequence is 16 residues long. Trimming removed 2 bases from V and 5 bases from J; junction bases left unmatched: 8. CDR1 and CDR2 from the germline V gene are SGHRS and YFSETQ.

V is TRBV6-5 and J is TRBJ1-1; TRBD1 aligns across 8 bases. V shed 5 bases, J shed 0 bases, and the junction held 2 bases outside the gene matches. Per germline, CDR1 MNHEY and CDR2 SVGAGI. This CDR3 is 14 amino acids long. CDR3 region: CASSRGQVNTEAFF. The CDR3 DNA sequence: TGTGCCAGCAGTCGGGGACAGGTGAACACTGAAGCTTTCTTT.

This clone has just one count. The chain joins TRBV5-6 to TRBJ2-7, with 8 bases matching TRBD1. CDR3 length: 16 residues. Germline CDR1 reads SGHDT; CDR2 reads YYEEEE. Trimming took 4 bases from V and 1 from J; bases not matched to a gene: 10. Written as DNA, the CDR3 is TGTGCCAGCAGCATAAGACAGGGGACGAGATCCTACGAGCAGTACTTC. It codes for CASSIRQGTRSYEQYF.

The V and J genes are TRBV19 and TRBJ1-5; D not certain. Germline lookup yields CDR1 LNHDA and CDR2 SQIVND (reference sequence). CDR3 length: 12 amino acids. With 5 bases removed from V and 7 bases from J, the gap between germline ends came to 9 bases. The CDR3, as DNA: TGTGCCAGTAGTGTATCTAGACAGCCCCAGCATTTT. The encoded protein is CASSVSRQPQHF.

The chain employs TRBV6-4 and TRBJ1-3; 7 positions match TRBD1. This CDR3 is built from 13 residues. The V segment lost 6 bases and the J segment 3 bases; nucleotides outside the gene matches: 2. Germline assignment: CDR1 MRHNA and CDR2 SNTAGT. The CDR3 spells CASSGDSGNTIYF. For the CDR3, the DNA is TGTGCCAGCAGCGGGGACAGTGGAAACACCATATATTTT.

The chain employs TRBV4-2 and TRBJ2-5; 9 bases match TRBD2. CDR3 length: 16 amino acids. V trimming: 1 base; J trimming: 5 bases; junction bases outside the gene matches: 8. From germline, CDR1 is LGHNA and CDR2 YNFKEQ. The CDR3 sequence: CASSQGSRGRGETQYF. The CDR3 DNA sequence: TGTGCCAGCAGCCAAGGATCCCGCGGGAGGGGGGAGACCCAGTACTTC.

The rearrangement joins TRBV5-1 to TRBJ2-1; 8 bases map to TRBD2. The V gene's germline CDR1 is SGHRS and CDR2 YFSETQ. CDR3 length: 13 residues. V gave up 3 bases and J gave up 10 bases; unmatched junction bases: 6. This CDR3 reads CASSSGRGGEQFF. The CDR3 DNA reads as TGCGCCAGCAGCTCCGGCCGGGGGGGGGAGCAGTTCTTC.

The gene calls are TRBV6-5 and TRBJ2-7, with TRBD2 identical over 8 bases. This CDR3 has 16 amino acids. The junction had 4 bases not matched to a gene; V was cut back by 0 bases and J by 0 bases. Germline loops: CDR1 MNHEY, CDR2 SVGAGI. For the CDR3, the DNA is TGTGCCAGCAGTTACTCGAGGGCGGGAGGCTCCTACGAGCAGTACTTC. Protein product: CASSYSRAGGSYEQYF.

This clone was seen a handful of times. The chain combines TRBV5-1 with TRBJ1-4; D is unclear. Per the germline V gene, CDR1 is SGHRS and CDR2 is YFSETQ. V lost 0 bases, J lost 0 bases, and 9 bases lay in between. This CDR3 is built from 16 residues. CDR3 sequence reads: CASSLAVGATNEKLFF. CDR3 coding DNA: TGCGCCAGCAGCTTGGCCGTAGGAGCAACTAATGAAAAACTGTTTTTT.

The chain has TRBV2 and TRBJ1-2; D is ambiguous. V was pared by 6 bases and J by 9 bases, with 26 bases between. The CDR3 is 16 amino acids. In germline, CDR1 is SNHLY, CDR2 FYNNEI. The CDR3 spells CASRKEWLPVKRSYTF. In DNA form, the CDR3 reads TGTGCCAGCAGGAAGGAGTGGTTGCCCGTAAAAAGGAGCTACACCTTC.

The V gene is TRBV6-1, the J gene TRBJ1-2, with D possibly matching TRBD1 (5 bases). The CDR3 spans 13 residues. Germline V CDR1 and CDR2: MNHNS, SASEGT. The V gene lost 6 bases and the J gene lost 3 bases, with 11 bases spanning the gap. The CDR3 sequence: CASSRREDYGYTF. As DNA, the CDR3 is TGTGCCAGCAGCCGCAGGGAAGACTATGGCTACACCTTC.

J is TRBJ1-4 and V is TRBV28; 8 bases line up with TRBD1. The V gene end was trimmed by 5 bases and the J gene end by 3 bases; junction bases not matched to a gene: 11. The length of the CDR3 is 17 residues. The germline V gene has CDR1 MDHEN and CDR2 SYDVKM. CDR3 region: CASSDRGQGPANEKLFF. The CDR3 nucleotides are TGTGCCAGCAGTGATCGAGGACAGGGCCCAGCTAATGAAAAACTGTTTTTT. The full variable domain, its missing parts supplied by reference TRBV28 and TRBJ1-4, is DVKVTQSSRYLVKRTGEKVFLECVQDMDHENMFWYRQDPGLGLRLIYFSYDVKMKEKGDIPEGYSVSREKKERFSLILESASTNQTSMYLCASSDRGQGPANEKLFFGSGTQLSVL.

The rearrangement uses TRBV30 and TRBJ2-7; TRBD2 is a possible D gene (7 bases). Germline lookup yields CDR1 GTSNPN and CDR2 SVGIG (reference sequence). The ends were cut back, 0 bases at V and 2 bases at J, with 14 bases in the middle. The CDR3 contains 15 residues. CDR3 DNA sequence: TGTGCCTGGAGTGTAGGAGGGGGGGTTACCTACGAGCAGTACTTC. Its protein product is CAWSVGGGVTYEQYF.